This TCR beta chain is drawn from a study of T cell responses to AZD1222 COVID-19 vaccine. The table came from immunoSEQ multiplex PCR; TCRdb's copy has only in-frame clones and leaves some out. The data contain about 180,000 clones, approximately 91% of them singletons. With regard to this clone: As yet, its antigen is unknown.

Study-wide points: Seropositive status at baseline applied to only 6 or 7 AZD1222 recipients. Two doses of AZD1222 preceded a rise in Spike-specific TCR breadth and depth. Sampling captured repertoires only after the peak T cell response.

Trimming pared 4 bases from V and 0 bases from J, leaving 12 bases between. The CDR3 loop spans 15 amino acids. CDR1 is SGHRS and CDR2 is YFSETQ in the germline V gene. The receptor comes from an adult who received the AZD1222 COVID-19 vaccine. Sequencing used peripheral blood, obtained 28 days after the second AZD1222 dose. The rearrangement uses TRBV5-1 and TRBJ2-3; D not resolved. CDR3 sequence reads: CASSARLGSTDTQYF. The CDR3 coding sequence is TGCGCCAGCAGCGCCAGGCTAGGGAGCACAGATACGCAGTATTTT.